The 9 T cell receptor beta chains in this list originate from one sample, sequenced in a study of blood T cell repertoires in COVID-19 (dated by TCRdb to about 2020). Libraries were built with the immunoSEQ multiplex PCR assay. The table comes from immuneACCESS by way of TCRdb, which keeps in-frame sequences with V and J called. Part of the clones is missing from these tables; in studies checked, under half for an unresolved V gene and the rest for unknown reasons. The table for this sample lists about 29,000 clones; over 75% of them were counted only once. Of the sample, less than 35% falls within the top ten clones. Sequencing input: peripheral blood. The receptors stem from a woman older than 75 with COVID-19, enrolled during active disease.

The chain recombines TRBV7-8 with TRBJ1-5, with D possibly TRBD1 on 5 matching bases. Germline CDR1 SGHVS, CDR2 FQNEAQ. Trimming removed 2 bases at V and 2 bases at J, with 13 bases between. CDR3 length: 16 amino acids. CDR3 sequence: CASSLTQGMGNQPQHF. The CDR3 bases are TGTGCCAGCAGCTTAACCCAGGGAATGGGCAATCAGCCCCAGCATTTT. Drawing the rest from reference TRBV7-8 and TRBJ1-5, the complete variable domain is GAGVSQSPRYKVAKRGQDVALRCDPISGHVSLFWYQQALGQGPEFLTYFQNEAQLDKSGLPSDRFFAERPEGSVSTLKIQRTQQEDSAVYLCASSLTQGMGNQPQHFGDGTRLSIL.

The rearrangement links TRBV10-3 to TRBJ1-1; 7 nucleotides line up with TRBD1. The ends lost 3 bases at V and 7 bases at J; junction bases unmatched: 14. From germline, CDR1 is ENHRY and CDR2 SYGVKD. CDR3 size: 16 residues. The CDR3 loop is CAISDLYSGTDLEAFF. The CDR3 DNA sequence: TGTGCCATCAGTGACTTATACTCCGGGACAGACCTTGAAGCTTTCTTT.

A remark on this clone: Within the sample, other DNA sequences also encode this same CDR3. The gene calls are TRBV7-2 and TRBJ1-1; D is perhaps TRBD1 (5 bases). V lost 5 bases to trimming and J lost 2 bases, with 9 bases between them. The CDR3 has 13 residues. Per germline, CDR1 SGHTA and CDR2 FQGNSA. The CDR3 DNA sequence: TGTGCCAGCAGCCTTGACAGAAACACTGAAGCTTTCTTT. Its translation: CASSLDRNTEAFF.

This chain joins TRBV12-3 or TRBV12-4 and TRBJ1-1; TRBD1 is a possible D gene (6 bases). The germline V and J ends were trimmed by 4 bases and 9 bases, with 15 bases remaining between them. CDR3 size: 13 residues. CDR3 bases: TGTGCCAGCAGTTGGGGTTTAGGACAGAAAGCTTTCTTT. It translates to CASSWGLGQKAFF.

The chain joins TRBV5-5 to TRBJ1-5, with D possibly TRBD1 on 5 matching bases. Germline CDR1 SGHKS, CDR2 YYEKEE (reference sequence). This CDR3 is built from 15 residues. Trimming took 0 bases from V and 3 from J, leaving 10 bases between them. This CDR3 is CASSLEGSDNQPQHF. CDR3 in DNA: TGTGCCAGCAGCTTGGAGGGGTCGGACAATCAGCCCCAGCATTTT.

The chain is built from TRBV12-5 and TRBJ2-5; D remains unclear. Trimming stripped 2 bases from V and 9 bases from J, with 4 bases between. The length of the CDR3 is 10 residues. Germline V gene data show CDR1 as LGHNT and CDR2 as FRNRAP. The CDR3 DNA reads as TGTGCTAGTGGTTTGTCGGCCCAGTACTTC. Encoded protein: CASGLSAQYF.

This sequence joins TRBV7-2 and TRBJ2-5, with 16 bases aligning to TRBD2. The CDR3 length is 16 residues. After removal of 4 bases from V and 4 bases from J, the junction contained 3 bases not matched to a gene. Germline V gene data show CDR1 as SGHTA and CDR2 as FQGNSA. CDR3 nucleotides: TGTGCCAGCAGCTCGGGACTAGCGGGGGGGCCAGAGACCCAGTACTTC. It encodes CASSSGLAGGPETQYF. The variable domain in full, completed from reference TRBV7-2 and TRBJ2-5, reads GAGVSQSPSNKVTEKGKDVELRCDPISGHTALYWYRQSLGQGLEFLIYFQGNSAPDKSGLPSDRFSAERTGGSVSTLTIQRTQQEDSAVYLCASSSGLAGGPETQYFGPGTRLLVL.

This chain joins TRBV3-1 (or the pseudogene TRBV3-2) and TRBJ2-5; maybe TRBD2 (7 bases). Germline V gives CDR1 LGHDT, CDR2 YNNKEL (reference sequence). The length of the CDR3 is 14 residues. The V end was cut by 4 bases, the J end by 1 base, with 10 bases between. CDR3 in amino acids: CASSPGGLQETQYF. The DNA of the CDR3 is TGTGCCAGCAGCCCCGGGGGGCTCCAAGAGACCCAGTACTTC.

This chain links TRBV3-1 (or the pseudogene TRBV3-2) with TRBJ1-2, with TRBD1 as a possible D gene (5 bases). The CDR3 runs to 14 residues. Germline V lookup: CDR1 LGHDT, CDR2 YNNKEL (reference sequence). Trimming shortened V by 0 bases and J by 2 bases, and 7 bases separated the two germline ends. CDR3 in amino acids: CASSQDRVNYGYTF. CDR3 bases: TGTGCCAGCAGCCAAGACAGGGTCAACTATGGCTACACCTTC.